The clone carrying this T cell receptor beta chain has a handful of counts. Per the germline V gene, CDR1 is SSHAT and CDR2 is FNYEAQ (reference sequence). The CDR3 has 16 amino acids. Trimming took off 3 bases at V and 4 bases at J, with 15 bases between the two ends. Each CDR3 protein gets one entry after TCRdb re-called the PCR reads with MiXCR. The data show a few hundred thousand distinct CDR3 sequences, about 25% seen once. The data were taken from a study of molecular identifiers for immune sequencing clone quantification. The rearrangement joins TRBV7-7 to TRBJ1-4; D is ambiguous. The sample comprised naive CD8+ T cells from blood, with Jurkat cell RNA spiked in. The subset here: FACS-sorted CD8+CD4-CCR7+CD45RA+ naive T cells. The receptor comes from a human donor in good health. Some libraries in this study had Jurkat cell RNA spiked in. The CDR3, as DNA: TGTGCCAGCAGCTTCGGGCGGCCGGATTTTAATGAAAAACTGTTTTTT. It translates to CASSFGRPDFNEKLFF.